One sample yielded the 7 T cell receptor beta chains listed below, sequenced in a study of blood T cell repertoires in COVID-19. Profiling relied on immunoSEQ multiplex PCR, and the TCRdb table lists in-frame clones only, not all of them. The sample has 30,000 to 40,000 clones, around 85% seen once. Input material: peripheral blood. The receptors were gathered from a human donor with acute or convalescent COVID-19. The donor label of this sample is uncertain.

The chain has TRBV19 and TRBJ1-2; TRBD1 matches 7 bases. The V gene end was trimmed by 4 bases and the J gene end by 6 bases; junction bases not matched to a gene: 11. This CDR3 spans 15 amino acids. Germline CDR1 reads LNHDA; CDR2 reads SQIVND (reference sequence). This CDR3 reads CASSRTEQGKDGYTF. In nucleotides, the CDR3 is TGTGCCAGTAGTAGGACCGAACAGGGGAAGGATGGCTACACCTTC.

The chain recombines TRBV24-1 with TRBJ2-1; 8 positions match TRBD2. V lost 3 bases to trimming and J lost 9 bases; unmatched junction nucleotides: 21. Per germline, CDR1 KGHDR and CDR2 SFDVKD. The CDR3 is 19 amino acids. The CDR3 is CATSDGKGLSGGARSEQFF. In nucleotides, the CDR3 is TGTGCCACCAGTGATGGGAAGGGGCTAAGCGGGGGAGCCCGGAGTGAGCAGTTCTTC.

V and J are TRBV3-1 (or the pseudogene TRBV3-2) and TRBJ2-3, with D tentatively TRBD1 (6 bases). The CDR3 totals 15 residues. V lost 4 bases to trimming and J lost 0 bases, with 11 bases between them. From germline, CDR1 is LGHDT and CDR2 YNNKEL (reference sequence). In DNA form, the CDR3 reads TGTGCCAGCAGCCGGGACACTTCTAGCACAGATACGCAGTATTTT. Its translation: CASSRDTSSTDTQYF.

This chain uses TRBV11-2 with TRBJ2-1, with TRBD1 identical over 8 bases. Germline assignment: CDR1 SGHAT and CDR2 FQNNGV. The CDR3 is 14 amino acids. The J segment lost 7 bases and the V segment lost 5 bases, leaving 7 bases of the junction unmatched. The CDR3 sequence: CASSLGQGKNEQFF. For the CDR3, the DNA is TGTGCCAGCAGCCTCGGACAGGGAAAGAATGAGCAGTTCTTC.

This chain joins TRBV19 and TRBJ2-1; D perhaps matches TRBD2 (6 bases). Trimming stripped 6 bases from V and 10 bases from J, with 16 bases between. The CDR3 extends over 13 amino acids. Germline V gene data show CDR1 as LNHDA and CDR2 as SQIVND (reference sequence). Here the CDR3 DNA reads TGTGCCAGTAGCCAAGTTCTAGCGAGAGAGCAGTTCTTC. Translation: CASSQVLAREQFF.

The rearrangement uses TRBV5-4 and TRBJ2-1, with 9 bases fitting TRBD1. The CDR3 runs 15 residues. In germline, CDR1 is SGHNT, CDR2 YYREEE (reference sequence). V trimming: 1 base; J trimming: 5 bases; junction bases outside the gene matches: 4. The CDR3 coding sequence is TGTGCCAGCAGCTTGCGACAGGGGGGCCACAATGAGCAGTTCTTC. Its translation: CASSLRQGGHNEQFF.

The chain links TRBV5-5 to TRBJ2-5; weak D call: TRBD2 (5 bases). Per the germline V gene, CDR1 is SGHKS and CDR2 is YYEKEE (reference sequence). V gave up 2 bases and J gave up 3 bases, with 8 bases separating them. The CDR3 runs to 13 residues. As DNA, the CDR3 is TGTGCCAGCAGCTTTTCGCGGGAAGAGACCCAGTACTTC. It is translated as CASSFSREETQYF.